The T cell receptor (beta chain) under discussion was sequenced for a study of OX40 agonist ivuxolimab in advanced cancers. Patients with autoimmune history or systemic immunosuppression were excluded. Repertoires were generated with immunoSEQ multiplex PCR, while TCRdb's copy carries only in-frame clones and drops some. The sample lists approximately 50,000 clones, about 82% occurring once. This CDR3 has 14 residues. The germline V gene encodes CDR1 MNHEY and CDR2 SMNVEV (reference sequence). V lost 2 bases and J 6 bases, leaving 13 bases between the germline ends. This TCR was sampled from an adult with an advanced solid tumor such as melanoma, head and neck, liver or kidney cancer. The specimen comprised CD4+ or CD8+ T cells sorted from blood, sampled in a trial of the OX40 agonist ivuxolimab. This chain connects TRBV27 to TRBJ1-2, with D possibly TRBD1 on 5 matching bases. The CDR3 DNA follows: TGTGCCAGCAGTTTACCGGGGGGACCGGATGGCTACACCTTC. Amino acids: CASSLPGGPDGYTF.